This is a list of T cell receptor beta chains from one sample in a study of beta chain features in type 1 diabetes. Using immunoSEQ multiplex PCR, the repertoire was profiled, and TCRdb retains in-frame clones only, with some absent. The table has around 710,000 clones, 12% seen once; the top ten hold around 0.12%. The source material was naive CD4+ T cells from blood. The receptors stem from a man aged 25 to 40 with type 1 diabetes. CDR3s include the opening cysteine and the closing phenylalanine or tryptophan. The D gene is left open where the match is weak. Clone size is shown for a subset of rows, as once, few, many or a class of expanded clone.

d_call | j_call | clone_size | v_call | cdr3_nt | cdr3_aa
NA | TRBJ1-6 | few | TRBV27 | TGTGCCAGTAGTTACCGGGGTGGATGGAGCTCCTATAATTCACCCCTCCACTTT | CASSYRGGWSSYNSPLHF
NA | TRBJ2-5 | NA | TRBV2 | TGTGCCAGCGGGACGGTACAAGAGACCCAGTACTTC | CASGTVQETQYF
NA | TRBJ2-5 | NA | TRBV11-2 | TGTGCCAGCAGCTTTACACAGAAAGAGACCCAGTACTTC | CASSFTQKETQYF
TRBD1 | TRBJ2-7 | NA | TRBV6-5 | TGTGCCAGCAGTTCATCCGGGACAGTTGACTACGAGCAGTACTTC | CASSSSGTVDYEQYF
NA | TRBJ2-1 | NA | TRBV2 | TGTGCCAGCAGTGAAGCGGGGAGGCTCTTCTTC | CASSEAGRLFF
NA | TRBJ2-7 | NA | TRBV18 | TGTGCCAGCTCACCAAGGACAGAGACCTACGAGCAGTACTTC | CASSPRTETYEQYF
NA | TRBJ1-1 | NA | TRBV5-4 | TGTGCCAGCAGAGATCAGGGATGGCTTAACACTGAAGCTTTCTTT | CASRDQGWLNTEAFF
TRBD2 | TRBJ2-5 | NA | TRBV5-6 | TGTGCCAGCAGCCCTAGGACTAGCGGGGACTACACAGAGACCCAGTACTTC | CASSPRTSGDYTETQYF
NA | TRBJ2-3 | NA | TRBV19 | TGTGCCAGCACTAGGTCGGTGGCTTCAGGCGCGGATACGCAGTATTTT | CASTRSVASGADTQYF
NA | TRBJ1-3 | NA | TRBV14 | TGTGCCAGCAGCCAAGATACGGCAGCCTCTGGAAACACCATATATTTT | CASSQDTAASGNTIYF
NA | TRBJ1-2 | NA | TRBV14 | TGTGCCAGCAGCCGCGGCCGCGAGATCTATGGCTACACCTTC | CASSRGREIYGYTF
NA | TRBJ1-2 | NA | TRBV19 | TGTGCCAGCAACCCGACGGCCAACTATGGCTACACCTTC | CASNPTANYGYTF
TRBD1 | TRBJ1-1 | few | TRBV14 | TGTGCCAGCAGCCCGGTGACAGGGATGACCGCTGAAGCTTTCTTT | CASSPVTGMTAEAFF
NA | TRBJ2-4 | NA | TRBV27 | TGTGCCAGCAGTTTAAACAGGGTGAACATTCAGTACTTC | CASSLNRVNIQYF
NA | TRBJ1-3 | NA | TRBV2 | TGTGCCAGCAGTGTTGGAAACACCATATATTTT | CASSVGNTIYF
NA | TRBJ2-7 | few | TRBV18 | TGTGCCAGCTCACAGGAGGATACCTACGAGCAGTACTTC | CASSQEDTYEQYF
NA | TRBJ1-2 | NA | TRBV7-3 | TGTGCCAGCAGCCCCGTAGGGGGGCGCAGGGGAGGCTACACCTTC | CASSPVGGRRGGYTF
TRBD1 | TRBJ1-2 | few | TRBV5-1 | TGCGCCAGCAGCTTGGAGGCGGGACAGGGTTATGGCTACACCTTC | CASSLEAGQGYGYTF
TRBD2 | TRBJ2-1 | NA | TRBV7-2 | TGTGCCAGCAGTAGCGGGGGGCTGAGCTCCTACAATGAGCAGTTCTTC | CASSSGGLSSYNEQFF
NA | TRBJ2-5 | NA | TRBV5-1 | TGCGCCAGCAGCTCTGACGGGTACCAAGAGACCCAGTACTTC | CASSSDGYQETQYF
TRBD1 | TRBJ2-3 | NA | TRBV10-3 | TGTGCCATCAGCGAACGACAGGGGACTAGCACAGATACGCAGTATTTT | CAISERQGTSTDTQYF
NA | TRBJ1-2 | few | TRBV10-3 | TGTGCCATCAGTGGAGGGGCAGGGGATGGCTACACCTTC | CAISGGAGDGYTF
TRBD1 | TRBJ1-2 | NA | TRBV5-1 | TGCGCCAGCAGCCGTATACTAAGGGACAGCCGAAATGGCTACACCTTC | CASSRILRDSRNGYTF
NA | TRBJ2-2 | few | TRBV7-9 | TGTGCCAGCACTCACACCGGGGAGCTGTTTTTT | CASTHTGELFF
NA | TRBJ2-1 | few | TRBV29-1 | TGCAGCGTTGCAGGGGGGGGCAATGAGCAGTTCTTC | CSVAGGGNEQFF
NA | TRBJ2-7 | NA | TRBV7-9 | TGTGCCAGCACCAAAGGAGGGGGAGCCTACGAGCAGTACTTC | CASTKGGGAYEQYF
TRBD1 | TRBJ1-4 | NA | TRBV4-3 | TGCGCCAGCAGCAAAGAGATTGACAGGGGAAATGAAAAACTGTTTTTT | CASSKEIDRGNEKLFF
NA | TRBJ1-1 | NA | TRBV19 | TGTGCCAGTGGAGGGTTTGTCGCTGAAGCTTTCTTT | CASGGFVAEAFF
NA | TRBJ2-7 | NA | TRBV2 | TGTGCCAGCAGTGGCAACCGACCCTACGAGCAGTACTTC | CASSGNRPYEQYF
TRBD2 | TRBJ2-5 | few | TRBV30 | TGTGCCTGGACCCGCGGTGGTAGCGGGGGAGAGACCCAGTACTTC | CAWTRGGSGGETQYF
NA | TRBJ2-3 | few | TRBV29-1 | TGCAGCGTCGCCCCGGGGATCACAGATACGCAGTATTTT | CSVAPGITDTQYF
TRBD1 | TRBJ1-6 | few | TRBV15 | TGTGCCACCAGGATAAGCCGGGACAGGGGTGATTCACCCCTCCACTTT | CATRISRDRGDSPLHF
NA | TRBJ1-1 | NA | TRBV5-1 | TGCGCCAGCAGCTTGCAAAACACTGAAGCTTTCTTT | CASSLQNTEAFF
NA | TRBJ1-3 | NA | TRBV18 | TGTGCCAGCTCACCACGGGACCGTGGAAACACCATATATTTT | CASSPRDRGNTIYF
NA | TRBJ2-2 | NA | TRBV18 | TGTGCCAGCTCACACGGGAACACCGGGGAGCTGTTTTTT | CASSHGNTGELFF
TRBD1 | TRBJ2-5 | few | TRBV7-7 | TGTGCCAGCAGCTTGACAGGGTTGTGGGGAGAGACCCAGTACTTC | CASSLTGLWGETQYF
NA | TRBJ1-5 | NA | TRBV18 | TGTGCCAGCTCACCACCTTATCCTCAGCCCCAGCATTTT | CASSPPYPQPQHF
NA | TRBJ2-7 | few | TRBV29-1 | TGCAGCGTCTTGAAGACAGGCTTCTCCTACGAGCAGTACTTC | CSVLKTGFSYEQYF
NA | TRBJ1-1 | NA | TRBV5-1 | TGCGCCAGCAGTCCTGACGGCTTGAACACTGAAGCTTTCTTT | CASSPDGLNTEAFF
NA | TRBJ2-2 | few | TRBV10-3 | TGTGCCATCAGTTTAAAGGGGAATGAGGCCGGGGAGCTGTTTTTT | CAISLKGNEAGELFF
NA | TRBJ1-2 | NA | TRBV4-2 | TGTGCCAGCAGCCAAGATCGCAACCTTAAGAGTGGCTACACCTTC | CASSQDRNLKSGYTF
TRBD1 | TRBJ1-5 | NA | TRBV4-3 | TGCGCCAGCAGCCCCGGGACAGGGGTTTCCCAGCCCCAGCATTTT | CASSPGTGVSQPQHF
NA | TRBJ2-5 | few | TRBV7-2 | TGTGCCAGCAGCTTAACTAAAGAGACCCAGTACTTC | CASSLTKETQYF
NA | TRBJ2-1 | NA | TRBV19 | TGTGCCAGTAGTTTTGGGGGTCGTGAGCAGTTCTTC | CASSFGGREQFF
NA | TRBJ1-2 | NA | TRBV5-1 | TGCGCCAGCAGCTCTCCTGGACAGCTTAACTATGGCTACACCTTC | CASSSPGQLNYGYTF
TRBD1 | TRBJ2-5 | few | TRBV9 | TGTGCCAGCAGCGTCAAACCCTGGGACAGCAATCAAGAGACCCAGTACTTC | CASSVKPWDSNQETQYF
NA | TRBJ2-1 | NA | TRBV19 | TGTGCCAGTAGTATTCCCCCATATGAGCAGTTCTTC | CASSIPPYEQFF
NA | TRBJ2-3 | NA | TRBV7-2 | TGTGCCAGCAGCTTGGTCCAGGGAATTGGAGGGGGCACAGATACGCAGTATTTT | CASSLVQGIGGGTDTQYF
NA | TRBJ1-2 | few | TRBV15 | TGTGCCACCAGCACAGGGACCGCAGCTAACTATGGCTACACCTTC | CATSTGTAANYGYTF
NA | TRBJ1-5 | NA | TRBV18 | TGTGCCAGCTCACCAACCCAGGGGTTTCAGCCCCAGCATTTT | CASSPTQGFQPQHF
NA | TRBJ1-1 | NA | TRBV18 | TGTGCCAGCTCACGTACGGACGGAATTAACACTGAAGCTTTCTTT | CASSRTDGINTEAFF
NA | TRBJ1-4 | NA | TRBV4-3 | TGCGCCAGCAGCCAAGGATGGTCGAAACTGTTTTTT | CASSQGWSKLFF